A single sample gave rise to the 15 T cell receptor beta chains below, sequenced in a study of control samples from healthy donors and cancer patients. Repertoires were generated with immunoSEQ multiplex PCR, while TCRdb's copy carries only in-frame clones and drops some. The data show around 150,000 clones, about 87% seen once. The sample consisted of blood. Receptors were obtained from a man between 25 and 39 years old in good health.

The table lists this clone with a few counts. The CDR3 DNA follows: TGTGCCAGCAGCCAAGTGAGGGTTGACGATAATTCACCCCTCCACTTT. Its protein product is CASSQVRVDDNSPLHF. This chain links TRBV3-1 (or the pseudogene TRBV3-2) with TRBJ1-6; D is uncertain. Per the germline V gene, CDR1 is LGHDT and CDR2 is YNNKEL (reference sequence). Between the trimmed V and J ends, which lost 1 base and 5 bases, there was a span of 12 bases. This CDR3 is built from 16 residues.

This clone was counted between two and nine times. This chain uses TRBV7-9 with TRBJ1-1, with D perhaps matching TRBD1 (5 bases). CDR3 length equals 16 residues. The germline V gene encodes CDR1 SEHNR and CDR2 FQNEAQ (reference sequence). V was clipped by 8 bases and J by 1 base, with 20 bases between them. The CDR3 region is CASGRGKGLTNTEAFF. The CDR3 nucleotides are TGTGCCAGCGGGAGGGGCAAGGGATTGACGAACACTGAAGCTTTCTTT.

The chain is built from TRBV2 and TRBJ2-3, with D possibly TRBD1 on 7 matching bases. Per the germline V gene, CDR1 is SNHLY and CDR2 is FYNNEI. The CDR3 is made up of 12 amino acids. V lost 9 bases to trimming and J lost 9 bases, with 16 bases between them. The CDR3 coding sequence is TGTGCCAGACGACAGGGAGGTCGGACGCAGTATTTT. This sequence encodes CARRQGGRTQYF.

The genes are TRBV7-3 and TRBJ1-5; D remains unclear. CDR1 is SGHTA and CDR2 is FQGTGA in the germline V gene. The CDR3 consists of 13 residues. Between the trimmed V and J ends, which lost 5 bases and 1 base, there was a span of 6 bases. This CDR3 is CASSPGSNQPQHF. The CDR3 nucleotides read TGTGCCAGCAGCCCAGGAAGCAATCAGCCCCAGCATTTT. The whole variable domain, remainder taken from reference TRBV7-3 and TRBJ1-5, is GAGVSQTPSNKVTEKGKYVELRCDPISGHTALYWYRQSLGQGPEFLIYFQGTGAADDSGLPNDRFFAVRPEGSVSTLKIQRTERGDSAVYLCASSPGSNQPQHFGDGTRLSIL.

The chain links TRBV27 to TRBJ1-5; D uncertain. V lost 4 bases and J lost 9, with 13 bases in between. In germline, CDR1 is MNHEY, CDR2 SMNVEV (reference sequence). The CDR3 has 13 residues. CDR3: CASSSDPFWPQHF. As DNA, the CDR3 is TGTGCCAGCAGTTCCGACCCCTTTTGGCCCCAGCATTTT.

This chain connects TRBV2 to TRBJ1-5, with a tentative D call TRBD1 (5 bases). Germline assignment: CDR1 SNHLY and CDR2 FYNNEI. V lost 4 bases and J 7 bases, leaving 5 bases between the germline ends. This CDR3 region has 11 residues. The CDR3 DNA reads TGTGCCAGCAGTGGGGGCCAGCCCCAGCATTTT. Its translation: CASSGGQPQHF.

The rearrangement uses TRBV28 and TRBJ1-3, with no clear D. Germline V gene lookup returns CDR1 MDHEN and CDR2 SYDVKM. CDR3 size: 14 residues. Trimming took 4 bases from V and 0 from J, leaving 7 bases between them. CDR3 sequence: CASSSPGSGNTIYF. CDR3 sequence (DNA): TGTGCCAGCAGTTCCCCCGGCTCTGGAAACACCATATATTTT.

The V gene is TRBV5-5, the J gene TRBJ2-2, with a possible D match to TRBD2 (6 bases). The germline V gene has CDR1 SGHKS and CDR2 YYEKEE (reference sequence). Between the trimmed V and J ends, which lost 0 bases and 5 bases, there was a span of 14 bases. The CDR3 covers 16 residues. The CDR3 protein is CASSLAVGGGTGELFF. The CDR3 DNA follows: TGTGCCAGCAGCTTGGCCGTGGGGGGAGGAACCGGGGAGCTGTTTTTT.

The V gene is TRBV20-1, the J gene TRBJ2-1; D is tentatively TRBD1 or TRBD2 (5 bases each). CDR3 size: 14 residues. CDR1 DFQATT and CDR2 SNEGSKA come from the germline V gene (reference sequence). Deletions cut 3 bases from V and 0 bases from J, with 9 bases between. The CDR3 loop is CSASLGDSYNEQFF. As DNA, the CDR3 is TGCAGTGCTAGTTTGGGGGACTCCTACAATGAGCAGTTCTTC.

The chain links TRBV27 to TRBJ1-4; 8 nucleotides match TRBD1. Trimming removed 4 bases from V and 7 bases from J; junction bases left unmatched: 2. Germline V gives CDR1 MNHEY, CDR2 SMNVEV (reference sequence). CDR3 size: 13 residues. CDR3 nucleotide sequence: TGTGCCAGCAGTTCCGGGACAGGTGAAAAACTGTTTTTT. Its translation: CASSSGTGEKLFF.

The sample holds a few counts of this clone. The chain recombines TRBV2 with TRBJ2-2, with 7 bases matching TRBD2. CDR3 length: 15 residues. The junction had 11 bases not matched to a gene; V was cut back by 7 bases and J by 6 bases. Germline loops: CDR1 SNHLY, CDR2 FYNNEI. CDR3 DNA sequence: TGTGCCAGCACCCCGACAGCGGGACGGGCCGGGGAGCTGTTTTTT. Its protein is CASTPTAGRAGELFF. Based on the CDR3 plus reference TRBV2 and TRBJ2-2, the full variable domain is EPEVTQTPSHQVTQMGQEVILRCVPISNHLYFYWYRQILGQKVEFLVSFYNNEISEKSEIFDDQFSVERPDGSNFTLKIRSTKLEDSAMYFCASTPTAGRAGELFFGEGSRLTVL.

In the case of this clone: At one of its ends the junction is not consistent with the germline gene, which may arise from a read error. The chain recombines TRBV28 with TRBJ1-5, with D perhaps matching TRBD1 (5 bases). CDR1 and CDR2 (germline): MDHEN, SYDVKM. This CDR3 region has 14 residues. In nucleotides, the CDR3 is TGTGCCAGCAGTTTAGAGCAGGGCAACCAGCCCCAGCATTTT. It codes for CASSLEQGNQPQHF.

This clone was counted between two and nine times. The chain employs TRBV3-1 (or the pseudogene TRBV3-2) and TRBJ1-5; TRBD1 matches 7 bases. The CDR3 has 13 residues. The germline V gene encodes CDR1 LGHDT and CDR2 YNNKEL (reference sequence). V lost 2 bases to trimming and J lost 7 bases; unmatched junction nucleotides: 2. The CDR3, as DNA: TGTGCCAGCAGCCAACAGGGGGGACAGCCCCAGCATTTT. Protein: CASSQQGGQPQHF.

The chain carries TRBV5-8 and TRBJ1-3, with D unclear. Germline V gives CDR1 SGHTS, CDR2 YDEGEE. CDR3 length: 16 amino acids. V shed 5 bases and J shed 1 base, with 16 bases lying between them. CDR3 bases: TGTGCCAGCAGTTCGACGAATCCCGGTTCTGGAAACACCATATATTTT. Protein product: CASSSTNPGSGNTIYF.

The chain links TRBV29-1 to TRBJ2-5; no clear D. Germline values: CDR1 SQVTM, CDR2 ANQGSEA. V was trimmed by 2 bases and J by 0 bases, leaving 4 bases between them. The CDR3 loop spans 12 amino acids. CDR3 DNA sequence: TGCAGCGTTGAATGGTACCAAGAGACCCAGTACTTC. Translation: CSVEWYQETQYF.